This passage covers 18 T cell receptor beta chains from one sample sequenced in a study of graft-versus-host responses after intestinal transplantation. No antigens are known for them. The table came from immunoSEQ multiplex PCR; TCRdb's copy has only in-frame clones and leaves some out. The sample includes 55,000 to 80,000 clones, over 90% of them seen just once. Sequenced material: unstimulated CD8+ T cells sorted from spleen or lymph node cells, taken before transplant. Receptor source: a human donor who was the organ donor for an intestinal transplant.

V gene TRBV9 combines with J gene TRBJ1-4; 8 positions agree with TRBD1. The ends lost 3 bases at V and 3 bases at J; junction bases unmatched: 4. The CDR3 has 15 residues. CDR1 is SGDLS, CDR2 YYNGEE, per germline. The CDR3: CASSDRGLANEKLFF. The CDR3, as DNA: TGTGCCAGCAGCGACAGGGGGTTGGCTAATGAAAAACTGTTTTTT.

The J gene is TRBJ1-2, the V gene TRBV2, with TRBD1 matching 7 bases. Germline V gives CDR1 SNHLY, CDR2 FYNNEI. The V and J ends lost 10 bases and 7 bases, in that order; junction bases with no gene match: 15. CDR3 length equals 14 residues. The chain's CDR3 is CANPGQDLIVGYTF. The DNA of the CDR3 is TGTGCCAACCCAGGACAGGATCTTATAGTTGGCTACACCTTC.

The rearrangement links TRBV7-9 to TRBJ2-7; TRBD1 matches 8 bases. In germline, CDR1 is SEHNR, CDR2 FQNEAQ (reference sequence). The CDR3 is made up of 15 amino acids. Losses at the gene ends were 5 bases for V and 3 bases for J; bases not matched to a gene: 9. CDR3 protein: CASSHRDRLYYEQYF. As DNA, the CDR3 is TGTGCCAGCAGCCATAGGGACAGGCTCTACTACGAGCAGTACTTC. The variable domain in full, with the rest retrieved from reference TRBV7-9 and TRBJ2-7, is DTGVSQNPRHKITKRGQNVTFRCDPISEHNRLYWYRQTLGQGPEFLTYFQNEAQLEKSRLLSDRFSAERPKGSFSTLEIQRTEQGDSAMYLCASSHRDRLYYEQYFGPGTRLTVT.

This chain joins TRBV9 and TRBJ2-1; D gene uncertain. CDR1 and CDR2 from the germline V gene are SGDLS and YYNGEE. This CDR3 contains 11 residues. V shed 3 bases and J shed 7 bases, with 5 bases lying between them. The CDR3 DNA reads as TGTGCCAGCAGCGACAGAAATGAGCAGTTCTTC. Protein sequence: CASSDRNEQFF.

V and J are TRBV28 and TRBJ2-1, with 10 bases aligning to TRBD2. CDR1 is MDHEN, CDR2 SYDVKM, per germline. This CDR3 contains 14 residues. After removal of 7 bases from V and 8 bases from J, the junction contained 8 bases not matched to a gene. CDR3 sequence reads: CASKRASGSHEQFF. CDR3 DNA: TGTGCCAGCAAACGGGCTAGCGGGAGTCATGAGCAGTTCTTC.

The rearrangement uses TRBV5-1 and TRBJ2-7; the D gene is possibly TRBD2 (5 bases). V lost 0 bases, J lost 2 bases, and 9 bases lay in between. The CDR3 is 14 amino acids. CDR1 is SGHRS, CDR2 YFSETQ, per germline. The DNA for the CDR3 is TGCGCCAGCAGCTTGGGGACGGGGACCTACGAGCAGTACTTC. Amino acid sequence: CASSLGTGTYEQYF.

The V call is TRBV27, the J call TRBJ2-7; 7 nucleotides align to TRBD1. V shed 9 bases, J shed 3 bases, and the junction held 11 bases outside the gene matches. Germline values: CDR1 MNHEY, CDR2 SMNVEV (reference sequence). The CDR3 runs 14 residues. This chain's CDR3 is CARGDSTMGYEQYF. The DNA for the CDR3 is TGTGCCAGAGGGGACAGTACTATGGGCTACGAGCAGTACTTC.

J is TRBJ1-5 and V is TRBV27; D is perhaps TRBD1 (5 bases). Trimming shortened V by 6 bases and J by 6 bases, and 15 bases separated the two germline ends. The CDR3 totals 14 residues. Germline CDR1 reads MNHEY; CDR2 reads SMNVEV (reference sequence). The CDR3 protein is CASSQGGRRQPQHF. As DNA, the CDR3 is TGTGCCAGCAGCCAGGGCGGGAGGCGTCAGCCCCAGCATTTT.

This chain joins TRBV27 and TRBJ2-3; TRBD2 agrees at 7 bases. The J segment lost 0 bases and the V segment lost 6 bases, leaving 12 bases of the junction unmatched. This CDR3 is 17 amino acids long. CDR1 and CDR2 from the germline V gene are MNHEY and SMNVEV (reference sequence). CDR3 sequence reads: CASSDDLADPSTDTQYF. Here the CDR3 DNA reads TGTGCCAGCAGCGATGATCTAGCGGATCCTAGCACAGATACGCAGTATTTT.

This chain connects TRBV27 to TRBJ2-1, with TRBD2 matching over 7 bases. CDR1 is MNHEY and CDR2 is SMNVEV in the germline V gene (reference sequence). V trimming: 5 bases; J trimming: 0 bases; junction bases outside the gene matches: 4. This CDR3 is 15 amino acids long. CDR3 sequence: CASSLSGPSYNEQFF. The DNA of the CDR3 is TGTGCCAGCAGTCTTAGCGGGCCCTCCTACAATGAGCAGTTCTTC.

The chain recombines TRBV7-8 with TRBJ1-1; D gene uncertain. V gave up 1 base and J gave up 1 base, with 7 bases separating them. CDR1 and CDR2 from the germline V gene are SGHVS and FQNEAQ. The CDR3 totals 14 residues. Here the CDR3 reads CASSLGGGNTEAFF. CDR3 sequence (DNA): TGTGCCAGCAGCTTAGGAGGAGGGAACACTGAAGCTTTCTTT.

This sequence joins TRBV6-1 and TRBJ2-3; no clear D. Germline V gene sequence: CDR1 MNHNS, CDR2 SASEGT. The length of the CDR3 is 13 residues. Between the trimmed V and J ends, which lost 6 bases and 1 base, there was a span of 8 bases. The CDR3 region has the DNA TGTGCCAGCAGGGGCCCTGGCACAGATACGCAGTATTTT. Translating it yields CASRGPGTDTQYF.

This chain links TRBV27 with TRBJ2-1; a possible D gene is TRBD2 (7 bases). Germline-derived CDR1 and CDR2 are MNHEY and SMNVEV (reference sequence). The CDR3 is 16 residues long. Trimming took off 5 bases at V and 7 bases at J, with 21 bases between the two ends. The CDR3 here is CASSLLAGAFTNEQFF. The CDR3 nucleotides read TGTGCCAGCAGTCTCCTCGCGGGGGCTTTTACGAATGAGCAGTTCTTC.

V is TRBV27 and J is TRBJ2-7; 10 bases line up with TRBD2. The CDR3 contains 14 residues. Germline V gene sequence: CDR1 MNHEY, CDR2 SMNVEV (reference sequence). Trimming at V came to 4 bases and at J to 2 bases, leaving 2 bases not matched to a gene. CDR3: CASSSGTSAYEQYF. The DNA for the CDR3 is TGTGCCAGCAGTTCCGGGACTAGCGCCTACGAGCAGTACTTC.

CDR3 region: CASSLPGQHQPQHF. In DNA form, the CDR3 reads TGTGCCAGCAGCTTGCCGGGACAGCATCAGCCCCAGCATTTT. The chain uses TRBV5-6 and TRBJ1-5, with TRBD1 matching 7 bases. The length of the CDR3 is 14 residues. The trim removed 1 base at V and 5 bases at J, leaving 3 bases unmatched. Per germline, CDR1 SGHDT and CDR2 YYEEEE.

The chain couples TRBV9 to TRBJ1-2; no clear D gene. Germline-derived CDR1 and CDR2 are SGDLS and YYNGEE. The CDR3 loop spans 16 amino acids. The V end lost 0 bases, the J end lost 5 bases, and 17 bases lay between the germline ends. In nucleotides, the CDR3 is TGTGCCAGCAGCGTAGATGTCAGAGGGCCCTCTTATGGCTACACCTTC. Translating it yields CASSVDVRGPSYGYTF.

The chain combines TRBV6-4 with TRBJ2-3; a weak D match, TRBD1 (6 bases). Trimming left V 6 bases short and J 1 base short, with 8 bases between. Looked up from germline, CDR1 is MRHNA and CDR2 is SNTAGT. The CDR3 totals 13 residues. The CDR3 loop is CASSPGGTDTQYF. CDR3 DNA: TGTGCCAGCAGCCCAGGGGGCACAGATACGCAGTATTTT.

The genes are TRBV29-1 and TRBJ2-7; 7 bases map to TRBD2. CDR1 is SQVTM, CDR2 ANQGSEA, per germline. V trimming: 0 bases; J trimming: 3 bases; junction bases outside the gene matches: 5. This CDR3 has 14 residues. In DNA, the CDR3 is TGCAGCGTTGAAGAAGCGGGGAATGGCTACGAGCAGTACTTC. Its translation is CSVEEAGNGYEQYF.